What follows describes a single T cell receptor (beta chain). CDR1 and CDR2 from the germline V gene are GTSNPN and SVGIG (reference sequence). Trimming stripped 2 bases from V and 7 bases from J, with 12 bases between. This CDR3 region has 13 residues. This record comes from a study of blood T cell repertoires in COVID-19. Original analysis: By means of reference gene primer amplification, nucleated cell counts were estimated. Data came from immunoSEQ multiplex PCR; TCRdb stores just in-frame clones and leaves some out. That table furnishes V, J and clone size, whereas the DNA furnished D and trimming. The sample has 70,000 or so clones, 80% to 90% seen once.

Sequencing was performed on peripheral blood. The chain uses TRBV30 and TRBJ1-5; unclear D gene. This TCR derives from a man in his 70s with active or convalescent COVID-19. The CDR3 loop reads CAWSPEGRQPQHF. Written as DNA, the CDR3 is TGTGCCTGGAGTCCGGAAGGGAGGCAGCCCCAGCATTTT. The entire variable domain, with the rest obtained from reference TRBV30 and TRBJ1-5, is as follows: SQTIHQWPATLVQPVGSPLSLECTVEGTSNPNLYWYRQAAGRGLQLLFYSVGIGQISSEVPQNLSASRPQDRQFILSSKKLLLSDSGFYLCAWSPEGRQPQHFGDGTRLSIL.